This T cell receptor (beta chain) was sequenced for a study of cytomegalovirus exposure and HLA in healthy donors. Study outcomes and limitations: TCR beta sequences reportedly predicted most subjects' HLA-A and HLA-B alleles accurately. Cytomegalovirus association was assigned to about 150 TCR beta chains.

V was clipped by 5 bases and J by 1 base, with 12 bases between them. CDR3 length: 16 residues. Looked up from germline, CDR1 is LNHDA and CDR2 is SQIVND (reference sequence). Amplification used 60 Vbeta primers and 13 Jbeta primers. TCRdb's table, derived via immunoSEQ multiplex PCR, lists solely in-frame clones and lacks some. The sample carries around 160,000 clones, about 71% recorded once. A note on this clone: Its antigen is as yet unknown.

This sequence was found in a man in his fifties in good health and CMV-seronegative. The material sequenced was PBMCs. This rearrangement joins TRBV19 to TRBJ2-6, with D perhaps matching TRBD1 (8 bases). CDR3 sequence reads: CASSSQGGSGANVLTF. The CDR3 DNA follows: TGTGCCAGTAGTTCACAGGGGGGGTCTGGGGCCAACGTCCTGACTTTC. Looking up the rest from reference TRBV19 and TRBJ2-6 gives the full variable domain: DGGITQSPKYLFRKEGQNVTLSCEQNLNHDAMYWYRQDPGQGLRLIYYSQIVNDFQKGDIAEGYSVSREKKESFPLTVTSAQKNPTAFYLCASSSQGGSGANVLTFGAGSRLTVL.